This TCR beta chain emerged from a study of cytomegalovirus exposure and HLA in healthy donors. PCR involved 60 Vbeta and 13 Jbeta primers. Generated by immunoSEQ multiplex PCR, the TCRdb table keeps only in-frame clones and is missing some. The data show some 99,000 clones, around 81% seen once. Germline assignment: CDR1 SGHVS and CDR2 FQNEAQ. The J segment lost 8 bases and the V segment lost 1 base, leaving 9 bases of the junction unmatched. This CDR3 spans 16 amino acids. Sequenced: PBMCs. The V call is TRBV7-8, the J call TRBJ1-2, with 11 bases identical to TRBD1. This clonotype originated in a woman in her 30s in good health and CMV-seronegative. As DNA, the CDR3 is TGTGCCAGCAGCTTAGGTGTAAGCGGGACAGGGGGAGGCTACACCTTC. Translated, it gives CASSLGVSGTGGGYTF.